The 29 T cell receptor beta chains in this list originate from one sample, sequenced in a study of vaccination and CD4 T cells after COVID-19 (dated by TCRdb to 2022 to 2024). Taken with the paper, the label for treatment or condition translates to: approximately 10-day PBMC culture with coronavirus spike peptide pools or control peptides (ViraFEST assay). No antigens are known for them. The library was made by PCR. Sequencing instrument: Illumina iSeq 100. TCR sequencing of DNA from cultured CD4+ T cells used the Oncomine TCR Beta short-read assay at the Johns Hopkins FTIC core. The public sequencing data were trimmed at Q25 with fastp and processed into clonotypes with MiXCR by TCRdb, which kept only in-frame beta chains. Duplicate CDR3 protein sequences are folded into a single record with the most common DNA and genes. This sample is represented by some 3,200 distinct CDR3 sequences; over 15% of them were singletons. Approximately 27% of the sample is taken by the ten largest.

The sample taken for sequencing was CD4+ T cells from blood, cultured in vitro. The receptor set was obtained from a human donor who had recovered from COVID-19.

This clonotype counts as medium-sized. The chain recombines TRBV30 with TRBJ1-1; no reliable D call. The CDR3 consists of 13 residues. Trimming stripped 4 bases from V and 0 bases from J, with 9 bases between. Germline lookup yields CDR1 GTSNPN and CDR2 SVGIG (reference sequence). In DNA, the CDR3 is TGTGCCTGGAAGGAGGGAATGAACACTGAAGCTTTCTTT. This gives the protein CAWKEGMNTEAFF.

The rearrangement links TRBV7-2 to TRBJ2-7, with no clear D. The germline gives CDR1 SGHTA, CDR2 FQGNSA. The V gene lost 5 bases and the J gene lost 3 bases, with 11 bases spanning the gap. CDR3 size: 13 residues. The chain's CDR3 is CASSPTSFYEQYF. CDR3 coding DNA: TGTGCCAGCAGCCCCACAAGCTTCTACGAGCAGTACTTC.

As for this clonotype: A junction boundary mismatches the germline segment, possibly from a read error. The chain is built from TRBV20-1 and TRBJ1-5; 8 positions match TRBD1. From germline, CDR1 is DFQATT and CDR2 SNEGSKA (reference sequence). The CDR3 is made up of 14 amino acids. The CDR3 nucleotides read TGCAGTGCTTTGGCTGGACAGGGCAATCAGTCCCAGCATTTT. Translation gives CSALAGQGNQSQHF.

The chain has TRBV19 and TRBJ2-3; TRBD2 matches 7 bases. The CDR3 has 16 amino acids. Per the germline V gene, CDR1 is LNHDA and CDR2 is SQIVND (reference sequence). V was pared by 8 bases and J by 2 bases, with 13 bases of the junction left unmatched. This CDR3 reads CASAPTVRGNTDTQYF. CDR3 in DNA: TGTGCCAGTGCCCCCACTGTGCGGGGGAACACAGATACGCAGTATTTT.

The chain combines TRBV5-1 with TRBJ2-3; 9 nucleotides align to TRBD2. This CDR3 contains 16 residues. Germline V gene sequence: CDR1 SGHRS, CDR2 YFSETQ. The junction had 7 bases not matched to a gene; V was cut back by 4 bases and J by 1 base. The CDR3 here is CASSALAGRGTDTQYF. For the CDR3, the DNA is TGCGCCAGCAGCGCGCTAGCGGGGAGGGGCACAGATACGCAGTATTTT.

The chain has TRBV14 and TRBJ1-2, with TRBD1 as a possible D gene (6 bases). Germline CDR1 reads SGHDN; CDR2 reads FVKESK. The V gene lost 7 bases and the J gene lost 6 bases, with 15 bases spanning the gap. The CDR3 totals 13 residues. Here the CDR3 DNA reads TGTGCCAGCAACCACAGGGTGGGAGATGGCTACACCTTC. Translation: CASNHRVGDGYTF.

This clonotype was detected a few times. V gene TRBV30 combines with J gene TRBJ2-7; no clear D. V shed 4 bases and J shed 2 bases, with 12 bases lying between them. Germline-derived CDR1 and CDR2 are GTSNPN and SVGIG (reference sequence). The CDR3 is 13 residues long. CDR3 nucleotide sequence: TGTGCCTGGAATGCCTTTTCCCCCTACGAGCAGTACTTC. This gives the protein CAWNAFSPYEQYF.

This clonotype turned up a few times. V and J are TRBV29-1 and TRBJ1-6, with no clear D. The CDR3 totals 13 residues. V lost 1 base and J lost 9, with 10 bases in between. CDR1 and CDR2 from the germline V gene are SQVTM and ANQGSEA. CDR3 loop: CSVEATRCSPLHF. CDR3 coding DNA: TGCAGCGTTGAAGCTACCAGGTGTTCACCCCTCCACTTT.

In its sample, this clonotype ranks as medium-sized (0.01 to 0.1%). The chain employs TRBV19 and TRBJ1-5; the D gene is possibly TRBD1 (5 bases). CDR3 length: 14 amino acids. Germline assignment: CDR1 LNHDA and CDR2 SQIVND (reference sequence). The V end was cut by 10 bases, the J end by 2 bases, with 15 bases between. The CDR3 here is CATRGVLGNQPQHF. The DNA of the CDR3 is TGTGCCACCCGAGGGGTCCTAGGCAATCAGCCCCAGCATTTT.

The table lists this clonotype with a few counts. This chain links TRBV19 with TRBJ1-6; possibly TRBD1 for D (6 bases). V was shortened by 9 bases and J by 6 bases, with 12 bases between the two germline ends. This CDR3 has 13 amino acids. Germline assignment: CDR1 LNHDA and CDR2 SQIVND (reference sequence). CDR3: CASKQGSNSPLHF. DNA for the CDR3: TGTGCCAGCAAACAGGGATCTAATTCACCCCTCCACTTT.

The CDR3 here is CASSSQDYALHF. The CDR3 nucleotides read TGTGCCAGCAGTTCACAGGACTACGCCCTCCACTTT. The V call is TRBV27, the J call TRBJ1-6; D might be TRBD1 (5 bases). V was cut by 4 bases and J by 14 bases, with 12 bases left in between. The CDR3 consists of 12 residues. Germline loops: CDR1 MNHEY, CDR2 SMNVEV (reference sequence).

Relative to its sample, this clonotype is medium-sized. The chain recombines TRBV30 with TRBJ2-7, with 7 positions matching TRBD1. The CDR3 extends over 13 amino acids. With V trimmed by 3 bases and J by 5 bases, 7 bases remained unmatched. Germline V gene sequence: CDR1 GTSNPN, CDR2 SVGIG (reference sequence). CDR3 nucleotide sequence: TGTGCCTGGAGGACAGGGTTAAACCACGAGCAGTACTTC. Translated: CAWRTGLNHEQYF.

Relative to its sample, this clonotype is medium-sized. V usage is TRBV7-9 and J usage is TRBJ2-5; 9 bases are shared with TRBD2. The V and J ends lost 6 bases and 5 bases, in that order; junction bases with no gene match: 10. Per the germline V gene, CDR1 is SEHNR and CDR2 is FQNEAQ (reference sequence). This CDR3 has 15 residues. The CDR3 here is CASSPGGLAEETQYF. Written as DNA, the CDR3 is TGTGCCAGCAGTCCAGGGGGACTAGCAGAGGAGACCCAGTACTTC.

The J gene is TRBJ1-5, the V gene TRBV6-1; 8 bases line up with TRBD1. The junction had 12 bases not matched to a gene; V was cut back by 5 bases and J by 6 bases. CDR1 and CDR2 (germline): MNHNS, SASEGT. This CDR3 is built from 16 residues. The CDR3 here is CASSTQGQGNGQPQHF. The CDR3 nucleotides read TGTGCCAGCAGTACCCAAGGACAGGGAAATGGTCAGCCCCAGCATTTT.

V usage is TRBV11-2 and J usage is TRBJ2-1; either TRBD1 or TRBD2 may supply D (5 bases each). Germline V lookup: CDR1 SGHAT, CDR2 FQNNGV. V was pared by 4 bases and J by 12 bases, with 13 bases between. The CDR3 contains 12 residues. This CDR3 reads CASSYLGTGQFF. CDR3 nucleotide sequence: TGTGCCAGCAGCTACCTCGGGACGGGGCAGTTCTTC.

The chain uses TRBV20-1 and TRBJ2-7, with 8 bases matching TRBD2. Trimming removed 3 bases from V and 4 bases from J; junction bases left unmatched: 2. The germline gives CDR1 DFQATT, CDR2 SNEGSKA (reference sequence). This CDR3 spans 12 amino acids. Here the CDR3 DNA reads TGCAGTGCTAGCGGGGGGGCGTACGAGCAGTACTTC. Its protein is CSASGGAYEQYF.

This clonotype was counted only a few times. The chain joins TRBV5-4 to TRBJ2-3, with 10 bases that match TRBD2. The ends lost 0 bases at V and 7 bases at J; junction bases unmatched: 11. Germline CDR1 is SGHNT and CDR2 is YYREEE (reference sequence). This CDR3 has 17 residues. CDR3 DNA sequence: TGTGCCAGCAGCTTGGGAGGTCTAGCGGGGGCTGGAAATACGCAGTATTTT. The encoded protein is CASSLGGLAGAGNTQYF.

The rearrangement links TRBV30 to TRBJ2-7; 8 nucleotides match TRBD1. Germline trimming cut 4 bases from V and 1 base from J; bases unmatched to any gene: 6. The CDR3 contains 14 residues. Looked up from germline, CDR1 is GTSNPN and CDR2 is SVGIG (reference sequence). This chain's CDR3 is CAWKGQAKSYEQYF. For the CDR3, the DNA is TGTGCCTGGAAGGGACAGGCAAAATCCTACGAGCAGTACTTC.

Judged by abundance, this clonotype is medium-sized. The chain has TRBV20-1 and TRBJ1-5, with TRBD1 matching over 7 bases. In germline, CDR1 is DFQATT, CDR2 SNEGSKA (reference sequence). The CDR3 is 16 amino acids. V shed 2 bases and J 5 bases; nucleotides not matched to a gene: 12. The CDR3 here is CSARPPPGQWDQPQHF. CDR3 nucleotides: TGCAGTGCTAGACCCCCACCGGGACAGTGGGATCAGCCCCAGCATTTT.

Concerning this clonotype: This is likely a read error, given that the CDR3 carries no conserved phenylalanine or tryptophan at its end. The chain employs TRBV25-1 and TRBJ1-2; D possibly corresponds to TRBD1 (6 bases). CDR3 length: 13 residues. The germline CDR1 and CDR2 sequences are MGHDK and SYGVNS. With 1 base removed from V and 8 bases from J, the gap between germline ends came to 11 bases. The CDR3 nucleotides read TGTGCCAGCAGTGAATGGGGGGGCTACGGCTACACCCTC. It yields the protein CASSEWGGYGYTL.

The chain uses TRBV6-1 and TRBJ2-3; D gene unclear. Germline CDR1 is MNHNS and CDR2 is SASEGT. V lost 3 bases to trimming and J lost 1 base, with 2 bases between them. The CDR3 contains 12 residues. Written as DNA, the CDR3 is TGTGCCAGCAGTGACGGCACAGATACGCAGTATTTT. Translating it yields CASSDGTDTQYF.

This clonotype was seen more than once but under ten times. The gene calls are TRBV20-1 and TRBJ2-5; 14 nucleotides match TRBD2. Trimming took 5 bases from V and 0 from J; bases not matched to a gene: 8. CDR1 and CDR2 (germline): DFQATT, SNEGSKA (reference sequence). This CDR3 has 17 amino acids. The CDR3 spells CSAGPPGLAGDQETQYF. The CDR3 DNA reads TGCAGTGCTGGGCCGCCGGGACTAGCGGGAGACCAAGAGACCCAGTACTTC.

A few counts support this clonotype. The gene calls are TRBV5-1 and TRBJ2-2, with TRBD1 matching over 7 bases. This CDR3 has 15 amino acids. The V segment lost 2 bases and the J segment 5 bases; nucleotides outside the gene matches: 6. CDR1 is SGHRS and CDR2 is YFSETQ in the germline V gene. CDR3 sequence: CASSFDRVGTGELFF. The CDR3 coding sequence is TGCGCCAGCAGCTTTGACAGGGTAGGGACCGGGGAGCTGTTTTTT.

This chain links TRBV5-1 with TRBJ2-1; 14 bases align to TRBD2. This CDR3 spans 18 amino acids. Trimming at V came to 4 bases and at J to 0 bases, leaving 6 bases not matched to a gene. CDR1 SGHRS and CDR2 YFSETQ come from the germline V gene. The DNA of the CDR3 is TGCGCCAGCAGCCCGGGACTAGCGGGGGCCGGCTCCTACAATGAGCAGTTCTTC. Amino acid sequence: CASSPGLAGAGSYNEQFF.

This clonotype was detected a few times. This chain connects TRBV20-1 to TRBJ2-7; D is unresolved. The CDR3 loop spans 12 amino acids. CDR1 is DFQATT, CDR2 SNEGSKA, per germline (reference sequence). V was pared by 7 bases and J by 5 bases, with 15 bases between. CDR3 DNA sequence: TGCAGTGGAAAGGGTTCCGGAAACGAGCAGTACTTC. Encoded protein: CSGKGSGNEQYF.

The J gene is TRBJ2-5, the V gene TRBV7-8; 9 bases are shared with TRBD2. The CDR3 covers 15 residues. With 1 base clipped from V and 5 bases from J, the junction kept 5 bases outside the gene matches. The germline V gene has CDR1 SGHVS and CDR2 FQNEAQ. CDR3 in DNA: TGTGCCAGCAGCTTAGTCGGCGGGGGGGCGGAGACCCAGTACTTC. Its protein product is CASSLVGGGAETQYF. The full variable domain, with the rest looked up from reference TRBV7-8 and TRBJ2-5, is GAGVSQSPRYKVAKRGQDVALRCDPISGHVSLFWYQQALGQGPEFLTYFQNEAQLDKSGLPSDRFFAERPEGSVSTLKIQRTQQEDSAVYLCASSLVGGGAETQYFGPGTRLLVL.

Within the sample, this clonotype is medium-sized. This chain uses TRBV6-1 with TRBJ2-1; a weak D match, TRBD2 (7 bases). Germline V gene lookup returns CDR1 MNHNS and CDR2 SASEGT. Trimming pared 5 bases from V and 7 bases from J, leaving 21 bases between. CDR3 length: 16 amino acids. The CDR3 sequence: CASSHLWGGSGNEQFF. DNA for the CDR3: TGTGCCAGCAGTCACCTGTGGGGGGGCTCGGGGAATGAGCAGTTCTTC.

This clonotype was observed once. A clone one base away is much larger, so this may be a read error. The V call is TRBV2, the J call TRBJ2-3, with 7 bases identical to TRBD1. The V gene's germline CDR1 is SNHLY and CDR2 FYNNEI. CDR3 length: 15 amino acids. The CDR3: CVSTSDGVVQGTQYF. The DNA for the CDR3 is TGTGTCAGCACCTCGGACGGTGTGGTACAGGGGACGCAGTATTTT. The whole variable domain, filled in from reference TRBV2 and TRBJ2-3, reads EPEVTQTPSHQVTQMGQEVILRCVPISNHLYFYWYRQILGQKVEFLVSFYNNEISEKSEIFDDQFSVERPDGSNFTLKIRSTKLEDSAMYFCVSTSDGVVQGTQYFGPGTRLTVL.

This sequence joins TRBV11-2 and TRBJ2-2, with D possibly being TRBD2 (5 bases). This CDR3 comprises 17 residues. V lost 4 bases and J lost 2, with 17 bases in between. From germline, CDR1 is SGHAT and CDR2 FQNNGV. The CDR3 here is CASSSPLATGNTGELFF. In DNA, the CDR3 is TGTGCCAGCAGCTCGCCTTTGGCAACGGGAAACACCGGGGAGCTGTTTTTT.